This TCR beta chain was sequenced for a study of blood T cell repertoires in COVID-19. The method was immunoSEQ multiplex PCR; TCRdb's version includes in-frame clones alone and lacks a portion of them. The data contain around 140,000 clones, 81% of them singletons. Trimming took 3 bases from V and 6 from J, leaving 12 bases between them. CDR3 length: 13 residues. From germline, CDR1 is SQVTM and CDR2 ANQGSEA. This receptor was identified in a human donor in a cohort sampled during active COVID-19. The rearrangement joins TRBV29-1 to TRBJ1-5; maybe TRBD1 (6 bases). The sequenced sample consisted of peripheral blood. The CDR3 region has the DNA TGCAGCGTTGATACAGGGTCGGGTCAGCCCCAGCATTTT. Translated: CSVDTGSGQPQHF.